These 11 T cell receptor beta chains came from one sample sequenced in a study of vaccination and CD4 T cells after COVID-19. TCRdb re-called the PCR reads through MiXCR, storing one row per CDR3 protein. This sample has some 40,000 distinct CDR3 sequences, with about 34% found just once. The time point: late sampling 161 to 241 days after vaccination in three convalescent patients. The sample here was CD4+ T cells from blood, taken about 7 months after SARS-CoV-2 vaccination. These receptors originate from a human donor who had recovered from COVID-19.

The sample holds many counts of this clonotype. CDR3 region: CATSRPGAGTEAFF. In nucleotides, the CDR3 is TGTGCCACCAGCAGGCCGGGGGCGGGTACTGAAGCTTTCTTT. This sequence joins TRBV15 and TRBJ1-1; perhaps TRBD1 as D (6 bases). The germline V gene has CDR1 LNHNV and CDR2 YYDKDF (reference sequence). Trimming removed 3 bases at V and 5 bases at J, with 13 bases between. The CDR3 contains 14 residues.

V is TRBV6-1 and J is TRBJ2-1, with 13 bases lining up with TRBD2. Losses at the gene ends were 6 bases for V and 7 bases for J; bases not matched to a gene: 18. In germline, CDR1 is MNHNS, CDR2 SASEGT. The CDR3 loop spans 19 amino acids. The CDR3 DNA is TGTGCCAGCAGCCCCGGACTAGCGGGAGTTGGGTCGTTGGGAAATGAGCAGTTCTTC. This translates into CASSPGLAGVGSLGNEQFF.

The chain combines TRBV4-3 with TRBJ2-6; D not certain. Trimming stripped 5 bases from V and 1 base from J, with 3 bases between. The germline gives CDR1 LGHNA, CDR2 YSLEER. CDR3 length: 13 amino acids. CDR3 in DNA: TGCGCCAGCAGCTATTCTGGGGCCAACGTCCTGACTTTC. Translated, it gives CASSYSGANVLTF.

The chain joins TRBV6-1 to TRBJ2-7; no clear D gene. The CDR3 consists of 14 residues. V gave up 7 bases and J gave up 6 bases, with 19 bases separating them. Germline V lookup: CDR1 MNHNS, CDR2 SASEGT. The CDR3 is CASTGPEGSLEQYF. CDR3 nucleotide sequence: TGTGCCAGCACCGGACCCGAAGGGTCTCTCGAGCAGTACTTC.

This rearrangement joins TRBV6-2 or TRBV6-3 to TRBJ2-5; a possible D gene is TRBD2 (6 bases). Trimming removed 6 bases from V and 3 bases from J, with 11 bases in between. CDR1 is MNHEY, CDR2 SVGEGT, per germline. The CDR3 covers 13 residues. CDR3 DNA sequence: TGTGCCAGCAGGGGAGGCAACGAAGAGACCCAGTACTTC. Protein product: CASRGGNEETQYF.

CDR3 bases: TGTGCCAGCAGCAAATTTACGAACGACCCTGAAGCTTTCTTT. Protein sequence: CASSKFTNDPEAFF. The gene calls are TRBV7-9 and TRBJ1-1, with D unclear. CDR3 length equals 14 residues. The germline V gene encodes CDR1 SEHNR and CDR2 FQNEAQ (reference sequence). The V end was cut by 5 bases, the J end by 6 bases, with 16 bases between.

V is TRBV4-2 and J is TRBJ2-1; perhaps TRBD2 as D (6 bases). The V and J ends lost 0 bases and 3 bases respectively, with 12 bases between them. Germline V gene data show CDR1 as LGHNA and CDR2 as YNFKEQ. CDR3 length: 16 residues. This chain's CDR3 is CASSQDTGSSYNEQFF. CDR3 coding DNA: TGTGCCAGCAGCCAAGATACCGGGAGCAGCTACAATGAGCAGTTCTTC.

Only one count was recorded for this clonotype. J is TRBJ2-6 and V is TRBV7-3, with 10 bases that match TRBD1. The CDR3 has 19 amino acids. V shed 4 bases and J 0 bases; nucleotides not matched to a gene: 9. Looked up from germline, CDR1 is SGHTA and CDR2 is FQGTGA. CDR3 residues: CASSSSSGTGDSGANVLTF. CDR3 DNA sequence: TGTGCCAGCAGCTCGTCGTCCGGGACAGGGGACTCTGGGGCCAACGTCCTGACTTTC.

V is TRBV7-8 and J is TRBJ2-7, with D perhaps matching TRBD2 (5 bases). The V gene's germline CDR1 is SGHVS and CDR2 FQNEAQ. The CDR3 has 15 amino acids. V lost 8 bases and J lost 0, with 17 bases in between. CDR3 DNA: TGTGCCAGCTCACCGCGAGGTGGACTCTCCTACGAGCAGTACTTC. This codes for CASSPRGGLSYEQYF.

The sample holds one count of this clonotype. The gene calls are TRBV6-1 and TRBJ2-4, with D possibly called TRBD1 or TRBD2 (7 bases each). The CDR3 sequence is 17 residues long. Between the trimmed V and J ends, which lost 6 bases and 6 bases, there was a span of 24 bases. CDR1 MNHNS and CDR2 SASEGT come from the germline V gene. CDR3 DNA sequence: TGTGCCAGCAGGGATCCAGCGGGACAGAGCTTCGGAAACATTCAGTACTTC. This translates into CASRDPAGQSFGNIQYF.

This clonotype was picked up a small number of times. V gene TRBV7-9 combines with J gene TRBJ2-3; 7 bases agree with TRBD2. V shed 4 bases, J shed 0 bases, and the junction held 7 bases outside the gene matches. This CDR3 is 16 amino acids long. Germline lookup yields CDR1 SEHNR and CDR2 FQNEAQ (reference sequence). The DNA of the CDR3 is TGTGCCAGCAGCTCCCGACTAGCCACTAGCACAGATACGCAGTATTTT. This gives the protein CASSSRLATSTDTQYF.